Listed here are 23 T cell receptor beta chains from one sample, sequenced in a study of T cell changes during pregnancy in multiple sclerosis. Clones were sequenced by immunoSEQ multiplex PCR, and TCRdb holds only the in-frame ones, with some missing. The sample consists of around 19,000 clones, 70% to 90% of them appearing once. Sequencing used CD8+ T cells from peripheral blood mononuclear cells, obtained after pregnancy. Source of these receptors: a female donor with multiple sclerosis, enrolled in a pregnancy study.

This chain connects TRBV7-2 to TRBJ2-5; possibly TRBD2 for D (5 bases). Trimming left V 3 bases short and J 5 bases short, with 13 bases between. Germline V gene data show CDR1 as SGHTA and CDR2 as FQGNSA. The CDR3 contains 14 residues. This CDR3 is CASSFAGRDETQYF. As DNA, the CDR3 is TGTGCCAGCAGCTTTGCGGGTAGGGATGAGACCCAGTACTTC.

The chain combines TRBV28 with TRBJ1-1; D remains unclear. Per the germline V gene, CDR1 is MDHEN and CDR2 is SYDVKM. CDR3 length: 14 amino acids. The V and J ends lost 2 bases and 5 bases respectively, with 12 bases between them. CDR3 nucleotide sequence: TGTGCCAGCAGTTTAGGCACCCGGAGAACTGAAGCTTTCTTT. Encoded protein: CASSLGTRRTEAFF.

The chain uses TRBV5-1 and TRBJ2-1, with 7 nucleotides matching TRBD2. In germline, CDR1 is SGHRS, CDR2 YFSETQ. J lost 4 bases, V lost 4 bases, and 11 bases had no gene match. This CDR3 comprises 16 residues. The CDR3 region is CASSGPSGGLYNEQFF. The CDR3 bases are TGCGCCAGCAGCGGACCATCGGGGGGACTATACAATGAGCAGTTCTTC.

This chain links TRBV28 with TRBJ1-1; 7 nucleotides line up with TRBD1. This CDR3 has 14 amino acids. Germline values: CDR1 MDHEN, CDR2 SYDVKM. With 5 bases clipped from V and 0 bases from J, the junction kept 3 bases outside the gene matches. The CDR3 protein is CASSEGQMNTEAFF. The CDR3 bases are TGTGCCAGCAGTGAGGGACAGATGAACACTGAAGCTTTCTTT.

For the CDR3, the DNA is TGTGCCAGTAGTATAGACAGGGGATCGATCGAGCAGTACTTC. Translating it yields CASSIDRGSIEQYF. The rearrangement uses TRBV19 and TRBJ2-7; D is possibly TRBD1 (6 bases). V dropped 0 bases and J dropped 6 bases, with 12 bases sitting between them. This CDR3 spans 14 amino acids. CDR1 LNHDA and CDR2 SQIVND come from the germline V gene (reference sequence). Filled out from reference TRBV19 and TRBJ2-7, the complete variable domain reads DGGITQSPKYLFRKEGQNVTLSCEQNLNHDAMYWYRQDPGQGLRLIYYSQIVNDFQKGDIAEGYSVSREKKESFPLTVTSAQKNPTAFYLCASSIDRGSIEQYFGPGTRLTVT.

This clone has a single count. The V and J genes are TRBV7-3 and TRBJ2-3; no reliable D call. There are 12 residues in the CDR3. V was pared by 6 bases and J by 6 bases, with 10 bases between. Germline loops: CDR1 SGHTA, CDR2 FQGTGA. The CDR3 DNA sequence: TGTGCCAGCAGTTCTGCCGGGGATACGCAGTATTTT. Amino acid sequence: CASSSAGDTQYF.

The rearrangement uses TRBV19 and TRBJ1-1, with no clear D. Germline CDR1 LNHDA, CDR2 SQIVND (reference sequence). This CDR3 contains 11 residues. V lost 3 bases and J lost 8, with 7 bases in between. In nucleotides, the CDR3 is TGTGCCAGTAGTATGGGCCTAGAAGCTTTCTTT. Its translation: CASSMGLEAFF.

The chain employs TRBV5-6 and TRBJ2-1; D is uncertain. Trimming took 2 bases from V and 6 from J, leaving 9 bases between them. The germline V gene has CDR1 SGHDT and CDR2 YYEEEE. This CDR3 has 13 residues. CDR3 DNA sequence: TGTGCCAGCAGCTTCCCTTTCCCCAATGAGCAGTTCTTC. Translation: CASSFPFPNEQFF. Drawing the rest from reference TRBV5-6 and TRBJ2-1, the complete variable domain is DAGVTQSPTHLIKTRGQQVTLRCSPKSGHDTVSWYQQALGQGPQFIFQYYEEEERQRGNFPDRFSGHQFPNYSSELNVNALLLGDSALYLCASSFPFPNEQFFGPGTRLTVL.

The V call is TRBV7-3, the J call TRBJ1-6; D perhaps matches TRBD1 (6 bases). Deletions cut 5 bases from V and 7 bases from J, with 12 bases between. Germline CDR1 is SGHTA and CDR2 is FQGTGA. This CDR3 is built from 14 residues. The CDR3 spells CASSTLGANSPLHF. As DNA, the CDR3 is TGTGCCAGCAGCACTCTGGGGGCAAATTCACCCCTCCACTTT.

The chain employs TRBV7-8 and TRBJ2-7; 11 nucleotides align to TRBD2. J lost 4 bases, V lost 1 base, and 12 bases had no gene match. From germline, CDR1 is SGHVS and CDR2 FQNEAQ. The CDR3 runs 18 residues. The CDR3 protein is CASSLVGWSGLAEYEQYF. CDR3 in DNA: TGTGCCAGCAGCTTAGTGGGTTGGTCGGGACTAGCGGAGTACGAGCAGTACTTC.

As DNA, the CDR3 is TGTGCCAGCAGTTTAGAGGAACGATATCAAGAGACCCAGTACTTC. Translating it yields CASSLEERYQETQYF. The chain joins TRBV28 to TRBJ2-5, with unresolved D. This CDR3 is 15 amino acids long. CDR1 is MDHEN, CDR2 SYDVKM, per germline. The V end lost 2 bases, the J end lost 2 bases, and 12 bases lay between the germline ends. Together with reference TRBV28 and TRBJ2-5, the CDR3 gives the full variable domain: DVKVTQSSRYLVKRTGEKVFLECVQDMDHENMFWYRQDPGLGLRLIYFSYDVKMKEKGDIPEGYSVSREKKERFSLILESASTNQTSMYLCASSLEERYQETQYFGPGTRLLVL.

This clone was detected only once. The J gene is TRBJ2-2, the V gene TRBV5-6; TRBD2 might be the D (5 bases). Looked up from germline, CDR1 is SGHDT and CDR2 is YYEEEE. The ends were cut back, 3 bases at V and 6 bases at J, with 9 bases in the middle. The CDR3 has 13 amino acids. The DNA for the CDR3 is TGTGCCAGCAGCTCGGACTTACCCGGGGAGCTGTTTTTT. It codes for CASSSDLPGELFF.

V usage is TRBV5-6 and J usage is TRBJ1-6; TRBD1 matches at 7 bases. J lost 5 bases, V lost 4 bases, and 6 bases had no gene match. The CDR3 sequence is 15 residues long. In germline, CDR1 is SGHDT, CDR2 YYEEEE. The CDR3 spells CASSTWTGDNSPLHF. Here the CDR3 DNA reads TGTGCCAGCAGCACTTGGACAGGTGATAATTCACCCCTCCACTTT.

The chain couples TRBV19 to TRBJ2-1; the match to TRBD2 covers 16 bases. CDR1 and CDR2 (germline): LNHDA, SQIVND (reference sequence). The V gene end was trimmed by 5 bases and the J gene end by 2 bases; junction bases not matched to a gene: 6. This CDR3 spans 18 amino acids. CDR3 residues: CASSQGLAGGLTYNEQFF. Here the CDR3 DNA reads TGTGCCAGTAGTCAGGGACTAGCGGGAGGGCTTACCTACAATGAGCAGTTCTTC. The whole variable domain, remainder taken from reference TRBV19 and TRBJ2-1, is DGGITQSPKYLFRKEGQNVTLSCEQNLNHDAMYWYRQDPGQGLRLIYYSQIVNDFQKGDIAEGYSVSREKKESFPLTVTSAQKNPTAFYLCASSQGLAGGLTYNEQFFGPGTRLTVL.

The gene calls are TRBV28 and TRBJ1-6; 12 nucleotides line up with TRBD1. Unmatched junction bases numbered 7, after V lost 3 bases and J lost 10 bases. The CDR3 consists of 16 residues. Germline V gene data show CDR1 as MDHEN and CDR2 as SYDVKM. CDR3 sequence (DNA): TGTGCCAGCAGTTTGCCGGGACAGGGGGCAGGGTCACCCCTCCACTTT. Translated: CASSLPGQGAGSPLHF.

The CDR3: CASSFESSYEQYF. The CDR3 DNA sequence: TGTGCCAGCAGTTTCGAGAGCTCCTACGAGCAGTACTTC. The gene calls are TRBV28 and TRBJ2-7, with D unclear. Germline V gives CDR1 MDHEN, CDR2 SYDVKM. The CDR3 has 13 residues. Deletions cut 3 bases from V and 0 bases from J, with 6 bases between.

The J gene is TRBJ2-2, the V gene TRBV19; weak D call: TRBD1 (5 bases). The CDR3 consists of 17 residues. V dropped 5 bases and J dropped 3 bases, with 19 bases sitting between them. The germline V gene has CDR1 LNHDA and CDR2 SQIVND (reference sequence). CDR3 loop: CASSGFVKGADTGELFF. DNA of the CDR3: TGTGCCAGTAGTGGTTTCGTAAAAGGGGCCGACACCGGGGAGCTGTTTTTT.

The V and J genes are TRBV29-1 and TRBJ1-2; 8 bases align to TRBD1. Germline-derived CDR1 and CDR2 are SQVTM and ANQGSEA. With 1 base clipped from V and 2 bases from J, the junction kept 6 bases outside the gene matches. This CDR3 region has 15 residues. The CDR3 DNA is TGCAGCGTTGAAGGTTTTCGGGACAGGAACTATGGCTACACCTTC. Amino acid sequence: CSVEGFRDRNYGYTF.

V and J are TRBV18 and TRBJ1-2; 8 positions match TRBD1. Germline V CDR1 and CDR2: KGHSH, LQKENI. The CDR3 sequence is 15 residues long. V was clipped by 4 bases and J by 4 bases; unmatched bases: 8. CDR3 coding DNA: TGTGCCAGCTCACTTGGACAGGGCAACCTCTATGGCTACACCTTC. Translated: CASSLGQGNLYGYTF.

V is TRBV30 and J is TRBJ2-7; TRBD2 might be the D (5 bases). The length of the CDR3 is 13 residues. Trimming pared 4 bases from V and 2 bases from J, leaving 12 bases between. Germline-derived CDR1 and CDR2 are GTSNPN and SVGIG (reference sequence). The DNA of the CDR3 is TGTGCCTGGACATCCGGGGTAACCTACGAGCAGTACTTC. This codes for CAWTSGVTYEQYF.

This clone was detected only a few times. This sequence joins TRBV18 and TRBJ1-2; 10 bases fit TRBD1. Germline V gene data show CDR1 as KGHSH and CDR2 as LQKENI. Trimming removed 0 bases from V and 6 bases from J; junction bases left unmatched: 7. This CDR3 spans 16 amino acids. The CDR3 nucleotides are TGTGCCAGCTCACCACCCGTTTGGACAGGGGGACATGGCTACACCTTC. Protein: CASSPPVWTGGHGYTF.

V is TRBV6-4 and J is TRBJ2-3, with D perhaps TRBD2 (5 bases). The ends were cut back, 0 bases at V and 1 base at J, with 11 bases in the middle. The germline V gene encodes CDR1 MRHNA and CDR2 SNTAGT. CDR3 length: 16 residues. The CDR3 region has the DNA TGTGCCAGCAGTGACTCCTTGGGGAGTGGCACAGATACGCAGTATTTT. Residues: CASSDSLGSGTDTQYF.

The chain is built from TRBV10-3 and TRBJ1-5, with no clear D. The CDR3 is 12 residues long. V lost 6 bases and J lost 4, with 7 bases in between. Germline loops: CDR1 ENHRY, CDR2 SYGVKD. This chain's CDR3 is CAISSGNQPQHF. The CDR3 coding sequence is TGTGCCATCAGCTCGGGGAATCAGCCCCAGCATTTT.